This T cell receptor (beta chain) was retrieved from a study of tumor T cells in aggressive B-cell lymphoma. Data came from immunoSEQ multiplex PCR; TCRdb stores just in-frame clones and leaves some out. The sample carries about 2,400 clones, approximately 93% recorded once. Sequencing was performed on tumor tissue. The sequence derives from an adult with diffuse large B cell lymphoma.

The CDR3 sequence: CASIDRGRTEAFF. In DNA, the CDR3 is TGTGCCAGCATCGACAGGGGGCGGACTGAAGCTTTCTTT. The gene calls are TRBV6-5 and TRBJ1-1; 10 bases fit TRBD1. The CDR3 loop spans 13 amino acids. J lost 5 bases, V lost 7 bases, and 4 bases had no gene match. CDR1 is MNHEY, CDR2 SVGAGI, per germline.